This TCR beta chain was recovered during a study of T-cell memory formation after mild COVID-19. The overall study: Among the donors, TCR clusters were largely specific to each donor. Study-level findings and limits: Cross-reactive memory apparently joined, as some responding clones appeared in pre-infection memory.

Of note for this clonotype: Its antigen is not known.

TCRdb processed the 5' RACE reads anew with MiXCR; each CDR3 protein has one entry. The sample holds 270,000 or so distinct CDR3 sequences, roughly a sixth seen once. The CDR3 loop spans 14 amino acids. The V end was cut by 2 bases, the J end by 4 bases, with 12 bases between. This TCR derives from a man in his late teens or twenties who had mild COVID-19 (a few samples of this study predate the infection). Cell type and time point are not known. V and J are TRBV12-3 or TRBV12-4 and TRBJ2-7; D might be TRBD1 (6 bases). The specimen was PBMCs or a T cell subset sorted from them (not recorded which). CDR3: CASSLMAGVYEQYF. The CDR3, as DNA: TGTGCCAGCAGTTTAATGGCAGGGGTGTACGAGCAGTACTTC.